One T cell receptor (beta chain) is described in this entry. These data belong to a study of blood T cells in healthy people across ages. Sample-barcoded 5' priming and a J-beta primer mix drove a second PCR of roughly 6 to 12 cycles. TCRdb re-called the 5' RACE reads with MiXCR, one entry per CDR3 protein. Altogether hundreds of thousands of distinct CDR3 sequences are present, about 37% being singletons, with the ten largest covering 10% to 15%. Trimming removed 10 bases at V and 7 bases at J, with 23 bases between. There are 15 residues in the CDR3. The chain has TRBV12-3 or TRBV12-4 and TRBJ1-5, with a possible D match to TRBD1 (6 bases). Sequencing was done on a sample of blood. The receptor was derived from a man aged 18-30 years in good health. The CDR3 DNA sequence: TGTGCCACCGCTCGCTCCACAGGGACGGGACAGCCCCAGCATTTT. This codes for CATARSTGTGQPQHF.